The rows below give T cell receptor beta chains drawn from one sample of a study of blood T cell repertoires in COVID-19. Produced via immunoSEQ multiplex PCR; TCRdb's table is partial and in-frame only. The sample has some 200,000 clones, around 85% seen once. The specimen sequenced was peripheral blood. These receptors were collected from a woman aged 55 to 70 with acute or convalescent COVID-19. Each CDR3 is given with its conserved first and last residue. The order of the fields is J gene, clone size, V gene, CDR3 length, D gene, CDR3 protein, CDR3 DNA. D genes are given only for firm matches. The listing skips clone size in some rows; elsewhere it reads once, few, many or a size class.

J: TRBJ1-4
size: -
V: TRBV30
length: 14
D: -
CDR3: CAWSHGGGNEKLFF
DNA: TGTGCCTGGAGTCACGGGGGGGGGAATGAAAAACTGTTTTTT

J: TRBJ2-1
size: -
V: TRBV6-5
length: 14
D: -
CDR3: CASSSHTRGNEQFF
DNA: TGTGCCAGCAGTTCCCATACTAGGGGGAATGAGCAGTTCTTC

J: TRBJ2-2
size: once
V: TRBV7-3
length: 13
D: -
CDR3: CASSPRNTGELFF
DNA: TGTGCCAGCAGCCCTAGAAACACCGGGGAGCTGTTTTTT

J: TRBJ1-1
size: -
V: TRBV2
length: 15
D: -
CDR3: CASSDQGRLNTEAFF
DNA: TGTGCCAGCAGTGATCAAGGTAGACTTAACACTGAAGCTTTCTTT

J: TRBJ2-1
size: -
V: TRBV2
length: 13
D: TRBD2
CDR3: CASSQREYNEQFF
DNA: TGTGCCAGCAGCCAGCGGGAGTACAATGAGCAGTTCTTC

J: TRBJ1-1
size: -
V: TRBV11-2
length: 16
D: -
CDR3: CASSYTRGRVYTEAFF
DNA: TGTGCCAGCAGCTACACCCGAGGTCGCGTGTACACTGAAGCTTTCTTT

J: TRBJ2-2
size: once
V: TRBV11-3
length: 16
D: -
CDR3: CASSFILTGSAGELFF
DNA: TGTGCCAGCAGCTTCATACTGACAGGATCGGCCGGGGAGCTGTTTTTT

J: TRBJ1-1
size: -
V: TRBV29-1
length: 12
D: -
CDR3: CSVEYKFTEAFF
DNA: TGCAGCGTTGAATACAAATTCACTGAAGCTTTCTTT

J: TRBJ1-1
size: -
V: TRBV3-1/TRBV3-2
length: 14
D: -
CDR3: CASSYGQPNTEAFF
DNA: TGTGCCAGCAGCTATGGCCAACCGAACACTGAAGCTTTCTTT

J: TRBJ1-1
size: once
V: TRBV19
length: 15
D: -
CDR3: CASREGGRGNTEAFF
DNA: TGTGCCAGTAGGGAAGGGGGTAGAGGGAACACTGAAGCTTTCTTT

J: TRBJ2-1
size: -
V: TRBV5-1
length: 12
D: TRBD2
CDR3: CASSPPGGEQFF
DNA: TGCGCCAGCAGCCCGCCGGGGGGTGAGCAGTTCTTC

J: TRBJ1-1
size: -
V: TRBV2
length: 13
D: TRBD1
CDR3: CASRGQLNTEAFF
DNA: TGTGCCAGCAGGGGACAGCTGAACACTGAAGCTTTCTTT

J: TRBJ1-4
size: -
V: TRBV18
length: 15
D: TRBD1
CDR3: CASSLRTGAGEKLFF
DNA: TGTGCCAGCTCACTTCGGACAGGGGCCGGGGAAAAACTGTTTTTT

J: TRBJ2-7
size: -
V: TRBV10-3
length: 16
D: TRBD2
CDR3: CAISPGTSGRRYEQYF
DNA: TGTGCCATCAGCCCCGGGACTAGCGGGAGGCGGTACGAGCAGTACTTC

J: TRBJ2-7
size: -
V: TRBV4-1
length: 15
D: -
CDR3: CASSQVGTRTYEQYF
DNA: TGCGCCAGCAGCCAAGTCGGTACTAGAACCTACGAGCAGTACTTC

J: TRBJ1-6
size: -
V: TRBV27
length: 12
D: TRBD1
CDR3: CASRQGASPLHF
DNA: TGTGCCAGCAGACAGGGGGCTTCACCCCTCCACTTT

J: TRBJ2-5
size: few
V: TRBV6-5
length: 13
D: -
CDR3: CASSYGGEQTQYF
DNA: TGTGCCAGCAGTTATGGGGGCGAGCAGACCCAGTACTTC

J: TRBJ1-2
size: -
V: TRBV6-5
length: 14
D: -
CDR3: CASRTRAGEYGYTF
DNA: TGTGCCAGCAGAACCCGCGCAGGGGAATATGGCTACACCTTC

J: TRBJ1-1
size: -
V: TRBV5-4
length: 15
D: -
CDR3: CASSPTHVGSTEAFF
DNA: TGTGCCAGCAGCCCAACCCACGTCGGGAGCACTGAAGCTTTCTTT

J: TRBJ2-7
size: -
V: TRBV7-3
length: 13
D: TRBD2
CDR3: CASSLGAGREQYF
DNA: TGTGCCAGCAGCTTGGGAGCGGGGCGCGAGCAGTACTTC

J: TRBJ1-3
size: -
V: TRBV6-1
length: 14
D: -
CDR3: CASSEVLAGNTIYF
DNA: TGTGCCAGCAGTGAAGTCCTCGCTGGAAACACCATATATTTT

J: TRBJ1-5
size: -
V: TRBV28
length: 15
D: -
CDR3: CASRTGESRHQPQHF
DNA: TGTGCCAGCAGGACTGGGGAGTCACGCCATCAGCCCCAGCATTTT

J: TRBJ1-5
size: -
V: TRBV19
length: 15
D: -
CDR3: CASSVQLISNQPQHF
DNA: TGTGCCAGTAGTGTGCAGTTAATTAGCAATCAGCCCCAGCATTTT

J: TRBJ1-1
size: -
V: TRBV12-3/TRBV12-4
length: 13
D: -
CDR3: CASSFFRGIEAFF
DNA: TGTGCCAGCAGTTTCTTTCGGGGAATTGAAGCTTTCTTT

J: TRBJ2-1
size: -
V: TRBV9
length: 15
D: -
CDR3: CASSVRGNLPNEQFF
DNA: TGTGCCAGCAGCGTACGCGGGAATCTACCCAATGAGCAGTTCTTC

J: TRBJ1-1
size: -
V: TRBV18
length: 13
D: TRBD1
CDR3: CASSQTGGTEAFF
DNA: TGTGCCAGCTCACAAACAGGGGGCACTGAAGCTTTCTTT

J: TRBJ2-1
size: -
V: TRBV20-1
length: 11
D: TRBD2
CDR3: CSARLANEQFF
DNA: TGCAGTGCCCGACTAGCCAATGAGCAGTTCTTC

J: TRBJ1-2
size: -
V: TRBV5-5
length: 17
D: -
CDR3: CASSRWARGAEGYGYTF
DNA: TGTGCCAGCAGCCGGTGGGCACGGGGGGCAGAAGGGTATGGCTACACCTTC

J: TRBJ2-1
size: -
V: TRBV15
length: 14
D: -
CDR3: CATSRVVGNNEQFF
DNA: TGTGCCACCAGCAGAGTGGTGGGCAACAATGAGCAGTTCTTC

J: TRBJ2-5
size: -
V: TRBV27
length: 13
D: -
CDR3: CASSHGEAETQYF
DNA: TGTGCCAGCAGCCACGGAGAAGCAGAGACCCAGTACTTC

J: TRBJ2-1
size: -
V: TRBV7-9
length: 14
D: -
CDR3: CASNSQGSYNEQFF
DNA: TGTGCCAGCAATAGTCAGGGCTCCTACAATGAGCAGTTCTTC

J: TRBJ2-3
size: -
V: TRBV2
length: 10
D: -
CDR3: CAGGLDTQYF
DNA: TGTGCCGGAGGGCTCGATACGCAGTATTTT

J: TRBJ2-5
size: -
V: TRBV15
length: 14
D: TRBD2
CDR3: CATSRELAGETQYF
DNA: TGTGCCACCAGCAGAGAACTAGCGGGAGAGACCCAGTACTTC

J: TRBJ1-5
size: -
V: TRBV4-1
length: 14
D: -
CDR3: CASSQDLSNQPQHF
DNA: TGCGCCAGCAGCCAAGATCTGAGCAATCAGCCCCAGCATTTT